This TCR beta chain was retrieved from a study of T cells in Graves' hyperthyroidism and ophthalmopathy. General study findings and limits: Ophthalmopathy and stable hyperthyroidism were separated by a 13 V-J model. Ophthalmopathy was predicted by the model a median of 6.5 months ahead of onset.

Trimming pared 3 bases from V and 0 bases from J, leaving 8 bases between. This CDR3 has 13 amino acids. The germline CDR1 and CDR2 sequences are DFQATT and SNEGSKA (reference sequence). A word on this clonotype: Its antigen is as yet unknown.

The CDR3 regions of TCR beta were amplified from RNA transcripts. TCR CDR3 regions were first amplified by RT-PCR with HTBI primers. TCRdb processed the multiplex PCR reads anew with MiXCR; each CDR3 protein has one entry. The data contain roughly 500,000 distinct CDR3 sequences, approximately 49% of them seen just once; the ten biggest clones take up about 43%. Orbital computed tomography and thyroid ultrasound, together with serum TRAb and thyroxine and clinical symptoms, were used for diagnoses. The source is an adult woman with Graves' disease, either hyperthyroidism or ophthalmopathy (not recorded which). Sequencing was done on a sample of peripheral blood or thyroid tissue (not recorded which). V gene TRBV20-1 combines with J gene TRBJ1-1; the D is unclear. The CDR3 DNA follows: TGCAGTGCTAGCACGTTAGTGAACACTGAAGCTTTCTTT. Its translation is CSASTLVNTEAFF.